This entry lists 15 T cell receptor beta chains sequenced from one sample in a study of molecular identifiers for immune sequencing clone quantification (dated by TCRdb to about 2018). Library preparation employed PCR. Instrument used: NextSeq 500. The public reads were quality trimmed at Q25 with fastp and then assembled into clones with MiXCR by TCRdb, keeping productive beta chains. Duplicate CDR3 protein sequences are folded into a single record with the most common DNA and genes. The sample table shows about 510,000 distinct CDR3 sequences, and 25% are seen once. The top ten clones comprise roughly 0.79% of the sample. Sequenced input: naive CD8+ T cells from blood, with Jurkat cell RNA spiked in. In light of the paper, this sample's cell subset or site label describes: FACS-sorted CD8+CD4-CCR7+CD45RA+ naive T cells. The source is a human donor in good health. Some libraries in this study had Jurkat cell RNA spiked in.

The chain carries TRBV6-5 and TRBJ2-1; D gene uncertain. V shed 5 bases and J shed 0 bases, with 8 bases lying between them. The CDR3 has 14 amino acids. Germline values: CDR1 MNHEY, CDR2 SVGAGI. The CDR3 bases are TGTGCCAGCAGTCCGACAAACTCCTACAATGAGCAGTTCTTC. Translating gives CASSPTNSYNEQFF.

This clonotype has only a few counts. The chain carries TRBV20-1 and TRBJ1-3, with TRBD1 as a possible D gene (6 bases). Germline V gives CDR1 DFQATT, CDR2 SNEGSKA (reference sequence). The CDR3 is 16 residues long. Trimming pared 0 bases from V and 1 base from J, leaving 13 bases between. CDR3 amino acids: CSARDHRVSSGNTIYF. CDR3 sequence (DNA): TGCAGTGCTAGAGACCACAGGGTTTCTTCTGGAAACACCATATATTTT.

V is TRBV20-1 and J is TRBJ1-5; no reliable D call. There are 14 residues in the CDR3. Germline V gene data show CDR1 as DFQATT and CDR2 as SNEGSKA (reference sequence). V lost 4 bases and J lost 6, with 16 bases in between. The CDR3 loop is CSATGFGSAQPQHF. The CDR3 nucleotides read TGCAGTGCTACAGGTTTTGGCAGTGCTCAGCCCCAGCATTTT.

This clonotype was counted between two and nine times. The chain combines TRBV6-2 or TRBV6-3 with TRBJ2-1; 9 positions match TRBD2. CDR1 is MNHEY and CDR2 is SVGEGT in the germline V gene. This CDR3 spans 16 amino acids. The J segment lost 3 bases and the V segment lost 5 bases, leaving 8 bases of the junction unmatched. CDR3 sequence: CASSPSGTSSYNEQFF. The CDR3 bases are TGTGCCAGCAGTCCCAGCGGGACTAGCAGCTACAATGAGCAGTTCTTC.

This clonotype showed up just a few times. V is TRBV27 and J is TRBJ1-2; 9 bases match TRBD1. The CDR3 sequence is 15 residues long. V dropped 3 bases and J dropped 6; count of bases not matched to a gene: 8. Germline loops: CDR1 MNHEY, CDR2 SMNVEV (reference sequence). The CDR3 region has the DNA TGTGCCAGCAGTTTCCTAAACAGGGGGCTTAATGGCTACACCTTC. Encoded protein: CASSFLNRGLNGYTF.

The table lists this clonotype with many counts. The chain employs TRBV28 and TRBJ2-7; D is tentatively TRBD1 or TRBD2 (5 bases each). CDR1 is MDHEN and CDR2 is SYDVKM in the germline V gene. Trimming left V 5 bases short and J 0 bases short, with 8 bases between. The CDR3 has 13 amino acids. CDR3 sequence reads: CASSTGTSYEQYF. The CDR3 DNA is TGTGCCAGCAGTACCGGGACCTCCTACGAGCAGTACTTC.

With regard to this clonotype: Germline and junction disagree at one end, which may indicate a read error. This chain connects TRBV30 to TRBJ2-1; D is unresolved. CDR1 is GTSNPN and CDR2 is SVGIG in the germline V gene (reference sequence). The CDR3 covers 11 residues. The CDR3 protein is CAWSTGNGQFF. CDR3 DNA sequence: TGTGCCTGGAGTACGGGCAATGGGCAGTTCTTC.

As concerns this clonotype: The germline gene is not matched at one end of the junction; a read error may be the cause. This sequence joins TRBV9 and TRBJ2-2; D unresolved. CDR3 length: 14 amino acids. Germline V gives CDR1 SGDLS, CDR2 YYNGEE. The CDR3 sequence: CASCVGLNSGELFF. The CDR3 DNA sequence: TGTGCCAGCTGCGTAGGGCTTAACTCCGGGGAGCTGTTTTTT.

V and J are TRBV6-6 and TRBJ2-7; perhaps TRBD2 as D (5 bases). The CDR3 runs 15 residues. V lost 2 bases to trimming and J lost 2 bases, with 13 bases between them. The germline gives CDR1 MNHNY, CDR2 SVGAGI (reference sequence). The CDR3 is CASSYGQRTTYEQYF. CDR3 nucleotides: TGTGCCAGCAGTTACGGCCAGCGGACGACCTACGAGCAGTACTTC.

The V and J genes are TRBV9 and TRBJ2-5, with D perhaps TRBD1 (8 bases). The CDR3 runs to 16 residues. The germline CDR1 and CDR2 sequences are SGDLS and YYNGEE. V was pared by 3 bases and J by 5 bases, with 20 bases between. The CDR3 DNA reads as TGTGCCAGCAGCGCCCCCAATGACAGGGGAGGGGAGACCCAGTACTTC. This encodes CASSAPNDRGGETQYF.

Comments on this clonotype: A read error is possible here, since a much larger clone lies one base away. The chain links TRBV7-6 to TRBJ1-1, with TRBD1 as a possible D gene (5 bases). Germline assignment: CDR1 SGHVS and CDR2 FNYEAQ. Between the trimmed V and J ends, which lost 1 base and 3 bases, there was a span of 12 bases. This CDR3 region has 15 residues. CDR3 in DNA: TGTGCCAGCAGCTTAGGGGCAGGGCTTGACACTGAAGCTTTCTTT. Translated: CASSLGAGLDTEAFF.

In this sample, this clonotype turned up many times. The CDR3 region is CAWSHFGGISDTQYF. DNA for the CDR3: TGTGCCTGGAGTCACTTCGGGGGGATCTCAGATACGCAGTATTTT. The chain uses TRBV30 and TRBJ2-3; 7 positions agree with TRBD2. CDR1 and CDR2 (germline): GTSNPN, SVGIG (reference sequence). J lost 4 bases, V lost 2 bases, and 9 bases had no gene match. The CDR3 loop spans 15 amino acids.

At least ten counts were recorded for this clonotype. The chain uses TRBV20-1 and TRBJ1-6; D not certain. This CDR3 region has 17 residues. The V gene's germline CDR1 is DFQATT and CDR2 SNEGSKA (reference sequence). The V gene lost 0 bases and the J gene lost 4 bases, with 16 bases spanning the gap. The CDR3 sequence: CSARDLEAASYNSPLHF. The CDR3 nucleotides are TGCAGTGCTAGAGATTTGGAGGCAGCCAGTTATAATTCACCCCTCCACTTT.

This clonotype was seen more than once but under ten times. The CDR3, as DNA: TGTGCCAGCAGCGTTCGGGGACTAGCTCTGAACGAGCAGTACTTC. It yields the protein CASSVRGLALNEQYF. This chain uses TRBV9 with TRBJ2-7, with 9 bases fitting TRBD2. J gave up 5 bases and V 2 bases, and 8 bases lay outside the gene matches. From germline, CDR1 is SGDLS and CDR2 YYNGEE. CDR3 length equals 15 residues.

This clonotype was counted ten times or more. The chain employs TRBV28 and TRBJ2-7; TRBD1 is a possible D gene (7 bases). The germline gives CDR1 MDHEN, CDR2 SYDVKM. V was cut by 5 bases and J by 4 bases, with 15 bases left in between. This CDR3 spans 14 amino acids. CDR3 residues: CASSPTGAGYEQYF. DNA of the CDR3: TGTGCCAGCAGTCCTACAGGGGCGGGGTACGAGCAGTACTTC.